The sample holds a few counts of the clone carrying this T cell receptor (beta chain). Its antigen remains unknown. The library was made from cDNA and included unique molecular identifiers. TCRdb recomputed calls from the PCR reads with MiXCR, one row per CDR3 protein. The repertoire holds 750,000 to 950,000 distinct CDR3 sequences, under 60% seen once, with 4.9% in the top ten. This record comes from a study of post-analysis software for immune sequencing data. General study points: Patients carried five TRBV segments more frequently than controls did, and TRBV5-6, TRBV5-1 and TRBV20-1 were among them.

Germline CDR1 MGHDK, CDR2 SYGVNS. V was shortened by 3 bases and J by 3 bases, with 9 bases between the two germline ends. This CDR3 comprises 13 residues. This sequence originates from a girl under 18 with multiple sclerosis. The J gene is TRBJ2-7, the V gene TRBV25-1; no clear D. Material: blood. CDR3 sequence reads: CASSEVSYYEQYF. The CDR3 DNA follows: TGTGCCAGCAGTGAGGTCAGCTACTACGAGCAGTACTTC.